This TCR beta chain came from a study of identical twins. Study results and caveats: The study drew conclusions from cross-sectional statistical analysis, not from following the same donors.

This clonotype was seen a few times. The antigen is unknown. The V and J ends lost 6 bases and 9 bases respectively, with 12 bases between them. CDR1 is MNHNY and CDR2 is SVGAGI in the germline V gene (reference sequence). The CDR3 runs to 12 residues. TCRdb fed the 5' RACE reads into MiXCR, producing one record per CDR3 protein. The data show more than 350,000 distinct CDR3 sequences, 8.5% to 10% seen once. The genes are TRBV6-6 and TRBJ1-5; D is ambiguous. Source material: naive T cells sorted from blood. This TCR was sampled from a woman between 50 and 59 years old in good health. The CDR3 DNA is TGTGCCAGCAGCCCTTCCCCAGGGCCCCAGCATTTT. Residues: CASSPSPGPQHF.